This TCR beta chain is from a study of read filtering for tumor transcriptome and immune sequencing. In its sample, this clonotype was seen a few times. No antigen is known for it. Study observations and caveats: Even smaller IR-seq throughput identified most shared clonotypes.

V lost 6 bases, J lost 1 base, and 12 bases lay in between. This CDR3 spans 15 amino acids. CDR1 is LGHDT and CDR2 is YNNKEL in the germline V gene (reference sequence). Molecular barcoded adaptors covering alpha/delta and beta/gamma chains were used on 400 to 450 ng RNA. TCRdb re-called the reads through MiXCR, storing one row per CDR3 protein. The table has 43,000 or so distinct CDR3 sequences, around 12% seen once. The rearrangement uses TRBV3-1 and TRBJ2-2, with a tentative D call TRBD2 (6 bases). The clonotype comes from a donor at least 40 years old with multiple myeloma. Material: a population of CD138-negative cells sorted from bone marrow. The CDR3, as DNA: TGTGCCAGCAGTCTTAGGAGGGGGAACACCGGGGAGCTGTTTTTT. It codes for CASSLRRGNTGELFF.